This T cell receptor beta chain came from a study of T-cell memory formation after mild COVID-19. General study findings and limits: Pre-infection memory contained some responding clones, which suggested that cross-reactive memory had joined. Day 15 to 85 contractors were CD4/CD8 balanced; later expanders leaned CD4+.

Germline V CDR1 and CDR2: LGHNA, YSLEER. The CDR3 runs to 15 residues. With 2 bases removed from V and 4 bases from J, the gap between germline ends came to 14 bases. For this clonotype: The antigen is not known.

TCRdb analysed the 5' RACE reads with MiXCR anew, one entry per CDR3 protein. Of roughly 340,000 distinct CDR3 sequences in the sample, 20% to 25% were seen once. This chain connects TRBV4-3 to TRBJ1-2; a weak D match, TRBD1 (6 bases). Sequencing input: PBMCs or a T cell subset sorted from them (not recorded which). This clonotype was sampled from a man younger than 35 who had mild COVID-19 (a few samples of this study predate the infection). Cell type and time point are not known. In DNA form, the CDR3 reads TGCGCCAGCAGCCAAACCCAACAGGGCCTCTATGGCTACACCTTC. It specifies CASSQTQQGLYGYTF.